Ten or more counts support the clone carrying this T cell receptor beta chain. The antigen is unknown. These data are taken from a study of response to subunit inactivated influenza vaccine. Broader study findings: Few additional T cells are recruited per seasonal influenza vaccination, authors suggested.

TCRdb used MiXCR to reprocess the RT-PCR reads, holding one entry per CDR3 protein. The sample shows hundreds of thousands of distinct CDR3 sequences, over 9.5% of them seen only once. The receptor comes from a man aged 50 to 60 who received an inactivated influenza vaccine. The sample in question was PBMCs from blood, obtained on the day of vaccination.

In nucleotides, the CDR3 is TGTGCCAGCAGTTACTCACCTCCGACAGGGGCAGGTGAAAAACTGTTTTTT. Protein sequence: CASSYSPPTGAGEKLFF. The chain has TRBV6-5 and TRBJ1-4; the match to TRBD1 covers 8 bases. The CDR3 spans 17 residues. Losses at the gene ends were 0 bases for V and 7 bases for J; bases not matched to a gene: 10. Looked up from germline, CDR1 is MNHEY and CDR2 is SVGAGI.